The clone carrying this TCR beta chain was counted ten times or more. What it recognizes is unknown. A read error may explain this, as a much larger clone is one base away. CDR1 is SNHLY, CDR2 FYNNEI, per germline. The CDR3 loop spans 15 amino acids. This record belongs to a study of blood T cells in healthy people across ages. Isolation yielded PBMCs, at least 7 million per sample, in every case. Extractions gave at least 5.5 micrograms of total RNA per sample. Primed by a sample-barcoded 5' primer and a J-beta primer mix, a second PCR proceeded for roughly 6 to 12 cycles. CDR3-containing paired-end reads numbered at least 2.5 million in each sample. MiXCR was run by TCRdb on the 5' RACE reads, yielding one entry per CDR3 protein. The sample records 600,000 to 800,000 distinct CDR3 sequences, roughly half being singletons. Overall study findings and caveats: Because donor CMV status was unknown, expanded clonotype changes were possibly confounded.

Sequencing used blood. This clonotype was sampled from a woman aged 80 or older in good health. This chain joins TRBV2 and TRBJ2-1; TRBD2 aligns across 8 bases. The J call could be wrong; TRBJ2-7 is a better fit for the DNA end. CDR3 in DNA: TGTGCCAGCGGATTAGCGGGACGCCCCTACAATGAGCAGTACTTC. Translation gives CASGLAGRPYNEQYF.